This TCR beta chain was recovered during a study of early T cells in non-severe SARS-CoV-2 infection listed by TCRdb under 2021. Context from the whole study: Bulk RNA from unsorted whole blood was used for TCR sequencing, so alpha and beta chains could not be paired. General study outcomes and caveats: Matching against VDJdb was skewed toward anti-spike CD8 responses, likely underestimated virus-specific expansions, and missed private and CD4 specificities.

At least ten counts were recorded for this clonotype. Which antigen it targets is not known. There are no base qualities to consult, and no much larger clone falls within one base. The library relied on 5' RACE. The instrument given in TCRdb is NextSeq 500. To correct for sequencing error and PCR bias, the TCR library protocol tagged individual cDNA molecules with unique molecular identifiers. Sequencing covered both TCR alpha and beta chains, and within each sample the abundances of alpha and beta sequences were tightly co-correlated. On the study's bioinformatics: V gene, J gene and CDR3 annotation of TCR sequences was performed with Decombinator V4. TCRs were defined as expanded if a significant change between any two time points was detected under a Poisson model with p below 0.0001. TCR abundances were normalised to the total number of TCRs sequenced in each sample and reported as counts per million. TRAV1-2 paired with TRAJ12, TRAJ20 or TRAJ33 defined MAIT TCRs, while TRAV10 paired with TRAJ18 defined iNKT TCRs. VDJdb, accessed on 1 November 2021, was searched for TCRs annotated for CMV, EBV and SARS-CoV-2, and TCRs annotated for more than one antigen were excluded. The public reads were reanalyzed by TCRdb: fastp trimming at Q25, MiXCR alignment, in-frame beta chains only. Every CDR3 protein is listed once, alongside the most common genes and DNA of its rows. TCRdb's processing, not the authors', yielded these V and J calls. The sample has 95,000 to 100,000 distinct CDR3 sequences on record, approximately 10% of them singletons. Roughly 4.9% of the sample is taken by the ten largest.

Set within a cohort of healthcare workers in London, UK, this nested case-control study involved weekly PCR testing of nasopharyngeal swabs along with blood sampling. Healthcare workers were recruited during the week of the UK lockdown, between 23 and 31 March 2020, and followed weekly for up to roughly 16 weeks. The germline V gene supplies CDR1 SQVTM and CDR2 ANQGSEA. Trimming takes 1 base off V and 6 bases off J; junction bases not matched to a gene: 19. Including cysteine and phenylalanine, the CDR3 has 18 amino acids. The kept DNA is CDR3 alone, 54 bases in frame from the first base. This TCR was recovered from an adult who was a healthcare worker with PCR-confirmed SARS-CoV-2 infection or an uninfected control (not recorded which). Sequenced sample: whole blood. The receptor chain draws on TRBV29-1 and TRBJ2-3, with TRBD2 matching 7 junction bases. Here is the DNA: TGCAGCGTTGAAGGGTCTCGAAGGCATCGGGAGGATTCCGATACGCAGTATTTT. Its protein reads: CSVEGSRRHREDSDTQYF.